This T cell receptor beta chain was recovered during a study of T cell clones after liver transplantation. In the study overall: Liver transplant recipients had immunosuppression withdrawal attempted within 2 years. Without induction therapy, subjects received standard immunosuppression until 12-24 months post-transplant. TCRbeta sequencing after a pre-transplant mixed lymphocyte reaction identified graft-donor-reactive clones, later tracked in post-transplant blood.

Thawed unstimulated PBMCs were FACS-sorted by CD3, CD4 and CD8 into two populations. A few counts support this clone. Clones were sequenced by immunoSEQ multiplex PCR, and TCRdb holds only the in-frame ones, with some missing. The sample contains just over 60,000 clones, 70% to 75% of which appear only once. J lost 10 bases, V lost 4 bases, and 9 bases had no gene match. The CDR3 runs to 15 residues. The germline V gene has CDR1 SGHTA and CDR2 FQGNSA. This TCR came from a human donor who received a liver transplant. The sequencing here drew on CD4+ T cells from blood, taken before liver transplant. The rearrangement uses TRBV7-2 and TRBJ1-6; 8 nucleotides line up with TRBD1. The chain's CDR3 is CASSSGTGSQSPLHF. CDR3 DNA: TGTGCCAGCAGCTCCGGGACAGGCTCCCAATCACCCCTCCACTTT.